This TCR beta chain was profiled in a study of T-cell memory formation after mild COVID-19. General study points: There were some responding clones in pre-infection memory, which suggested that cross-reactive memory had joined. Contracting clones from day 15 to 85 showed balanced CD4/CD8; later expanders favored CD4+. Clones which contracted sat mainly in CM and EM if CD4+, and in EMRA if CD8+.

TCR alpha and TCR beta cDNA libraries carrying sample barcodes and UMIs came from 5'RACE with constant-segment primers. TCRdb reprocessed the 5' RACE reads with MiXCR, giving one entry per CDR3 protein. The sample records 190,000 or so distinct CDR3 sequences, around 21% being singletons. Worth noting for this clonotype: Antigen unknown.

Germline CDR1 DFQATT, CDR2 SNEGSKA (reference sequence). The CDR3 is 14 amino acids. V was shortened by 3 bases and J by 9 bases, with 18 bases between the two germline ends. Material for sequencing was PBMCs or a T cell subset sorted from them (not recorded which). The TCR sequence derives from an adult woman who had mild COVID-19 (a few samples of this study predate the infection). Cell type and time point are not known. The rearrangement uses TRBV20-1 and TRBJ2-1; tentative D call: TRBD2 (6 bases). CDR3 DNA sequence: TGCAGTGCTAGGGGGCTAGCGATCACAATTGAGCAGTTCTTC. Protein: CSARGLAITIEQFF.